The rows below give T cell receptor beta chains drawn from one sample of a study of human T cells and chemical hapten exposure. One entry per CDR3 protein, called by TCRdb with MiXCR from the RACE reads. The sample gives 95,000 to 150,000 distinct CDR3 sequences, around 11% of which show up once; around 2.4% is in the top ten. The input for sequencing was whole blood, taken in connection with sensitization to the hapten diphenylcyclopropenone (DPC). The source is a woman aged 50 to 60 with alopecia areata. Some clones in this sample may be carry-over from other donors' samples. Both conserved end residues are part of each CDR3. Each record gives: CDR3 protein, V gene, J gene.

CDR3aa: CASSEAGGTGEEQYF
v_gene: TRBV6-1
j_gene: TRBJ2-7

CDR3aa: CASSPPRPQDNEQFF
v_gene: TRBV5-4
j_gene: TRBJ2-1

CDR3aa: CASSGDGRRQYF
v_gene: TRBV11-2
j_gene: TRBJ2-7

CDR3aa: CASSQAWNTEAFF
v_gene: TRBV3-1
j_gene: TRBJ1-1

CDR3aa: CASSLWRGLACANEQFF
v_gene: TRBV28
j_gene: TRBJ2-1

CDR3aa: CSARAPAAQETQYF
v_gene: TRBV20-1
j_gene: TRBJ2-5

CDR3aa: CASSLGLAGLVTGELFF
v_gene: TRBV27
j_gene: TRBJ2-2

CDR3aa: CASTGGLGAFF
v_gene: TRBV6-2/TRBV6-3
j_gene: TRBJ1-1

CDR3aa: CASSYWTSGRGDTQYF
v_gene: TRBV7-2
j_gene: TRBJ2-3

CDR3aa: CASSPRTENYGYTF
v_gene: TRBV27
j_gene: TRBJ1-2

CDR3aa: CASSQVERSTDTQYF
v_gene: TRBV4-2
j_gene: TRBJ2-3

CDR3aa: CAGRGSDGYTF
v_gene: TRBV12-3/TRBV12-4
j_gene: TRBJ1-2

CDR3aa: CASSQDGRGNEQYF
v_gene: TRBV4-2
j_gene: TRBJ2-7

CDR3aa: CATSDIPLAGGFQETQYF
v_gene: TRBV24-1
j_gene: TRBJ2-5

CDR3aa: CAGSLRGDSGNTIYF
v_gene: TRBV2
j_gene: TRBJ1-3

CDR3aa: CASSSYSEKLFF
v_gene: TRBV7-2
j_gene: TRBJ1-4

CDR3aa: CASSLGGTSFYEQYF
v_gene: TRBV5-4
j_gene: TRBJ2-7

CDR3aa: CASSSGLAGPSSHEQYF
v_gene: TRBV5-1
j_gene: TRBJ2-7

CDR3aa: CASGGDYGYTF
v_gene: TRBV9
j_gene: TRBJ1-2

CDR3aa: CSVEIETRHRVEQFF
v_gene: TRBV29-1
j_gene: TRBJ2-1

CDR3aa: CSARDGASVNREQFF
v_gene: TRBV20-1
j_gene: TRBJ2-1

CDR3aa: CASSGGGTVGNTIYF
v_gene: TRBV2
j_gene: TRBJ1-3

CDR3aa: CASSTTDTQYF
v_gene: TRBV7-2
j_gene: TRBJ2-3

CDR3aa: CASSPEALAPGYTF
v_gene: TRBV18
j_gene: TRBJ1-2

CDR3aa: CASSYSRQGAGGYTF
v_gene: TRBV6-5
j_gene: TRBJ1-2

CDR3aa: CASSPIGGGDNTDTQYF
v_gene: TRBV11-1
j_gene: TRBJ2-3

CDR3aa: CASSTSEQFF
v_gene: TRBV25-1
j_gene: TRBJ2-1

CDR3aa: CASSQRSASTDTQYF
v_gene: TRBV3-1
j_gene: TRBJ2-3

CDR3aa: CASSLAGGEKLFF
v_gene: TRBV12-3/TRBV12-4
j_gene: TRBJ1-4

CDR3aa: CASSTTGSYTEAFF
v_gene: TRBV5-1
j_gene: TRBJ1-1

CDR3aa: CASSWRGANQPQHF
v_gene: TRBV28
j_gene: TRBJ1-5

CDR3aa: CASSLTGVEEKLFF
v_gene: TRBV12-3/TRBV12-4
j_gene: TRBJ1-4

CDR3aa: CASSSGQEQETQYF
v_gene: TRBV12-3/TRBV12-4
j_gene: TRBJ2-5

CDR3aa: CASSGTPVGEKLFF
v_gene: TRBV2
j_gene: TRBJ1-4

CDR3aa: CASRGVSLYGYTF
v_gene: TRBV2
j_gene: TRBJ1-2

CDR3aa: CSVIPSSGLRGVGELFF
v_gene: TRBV29-1
j_gene: TRBJ2-2

CDR3aa: CASSLGGTNTGELFF
v_gene: TRBV5-6
j_gene: TRBJ2-2

CDR3aa: CASSQLTGIDTEAFF
v_gene: TRBV5-1
j_gene: TRBJ1-1

CDR3aa: CITSGSSYNEQFF
v_gene: TRBV20-1
j_gene: TRBJ2-1

CDR3aa: CASSPPRRRDRGLQETQYF
v_gene: TRBV18
j_gene: TRBJ2-5

CDR3aa: CASSLTRVAEAFF
v_gene: TRBV12-3/TRBV12-4
j_gene: TRBJ1-1

CDR3aa: CASSLRTVNTEAFF
v_gene: TRBV12-3/TRBV12-4
j_gene: TRBJ1-1

CDR3aa: CASSQVRTGGLHKYGYTF
v_gene: TRBV14
j_gene: TRBJ1-2

CDR3aa: CASSLTGSDAPLHF
v_gene: TRBV4-3
j_gene: TRBJ1-6

CDR3aa: CSFGGDKNIQYF
v_gene: TRBV29-1
j_gene: TRBJ2-4

CDR3aa: CASSFLTSGRAKTQYF
v_gene: TRBV27
j_gene: TRBJ2-5

CDR3aa: CASSPWGAAEYSPLHF
v_gene: TRBV13
j_gene: TRBJ1-6

CDR3aa: CASSLERDTQYF
v_gene: TRBV7-8
j_gene: TRBJ2-3

CDR3aa: CASSAWTDTQYF
v_gene: TRBV5-6
j_gene: TRBJ2-3

CDR3aa: CASSSDATEASYNEQFF
v_gene: TRBV11-2
j_gene: TRBJ2-1

CDR3aa: CSVGGLATYNEQFF
v_gene: TRBV29-1
j_gene: TRBJ2-1

CDR3aa: CASSILSGQMIWEQFF
v_gene: TRBV28
j_gene: TRBJ2-1

CDR3aa: CASSLTARRGPHNEQFF
v_gene: TRBV7-3
j_gene: TRBJ2-1

CDR3aa: CASSDRDLFFGETQYF
v_gene: TRBV10-3
j_gene: TRBJ2-5

CDR3aa: CASSSVGGLNSPLHF
v_gene: TRBV28
j_gene: TRBJ1-6

CDR3aa: CASSPIDRTTNEKLFF
v_gene: TRBV27
j_gene: TRBJ1-4